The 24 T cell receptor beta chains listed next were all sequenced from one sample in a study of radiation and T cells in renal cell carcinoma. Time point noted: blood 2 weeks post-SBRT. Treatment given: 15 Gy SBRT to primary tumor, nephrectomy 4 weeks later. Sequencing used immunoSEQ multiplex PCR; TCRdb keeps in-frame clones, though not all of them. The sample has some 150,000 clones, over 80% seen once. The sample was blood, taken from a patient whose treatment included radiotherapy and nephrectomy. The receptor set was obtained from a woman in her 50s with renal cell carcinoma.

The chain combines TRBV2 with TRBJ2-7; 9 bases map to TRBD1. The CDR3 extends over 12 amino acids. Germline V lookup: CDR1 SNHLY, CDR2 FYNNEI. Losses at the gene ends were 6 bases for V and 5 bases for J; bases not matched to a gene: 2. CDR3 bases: TGTGCCAGCAGGACAGGGGGAAACGAGCAGTACTTC. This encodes CASRTGGNEQYF.

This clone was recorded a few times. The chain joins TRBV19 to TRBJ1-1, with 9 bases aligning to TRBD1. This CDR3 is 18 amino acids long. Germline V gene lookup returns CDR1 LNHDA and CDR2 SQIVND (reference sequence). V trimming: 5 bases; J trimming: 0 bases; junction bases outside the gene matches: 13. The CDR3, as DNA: TGTGCCAGTAGTGCCGGGACAGGGAATCTCGGGATGAACACTGAAGCTTTCTTT. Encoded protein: CASSAGTGNLGMNTEAFF.

The CDR3 bases are TGTGCCAGCAGTGACCCGACGGATTTAGGCTATGGCTACACCTTC. Translation gives CASSDPTDLGYGYTF. V and J are TRBV25-1 and TRBJ1-2; D call uncertain. The germline V and J ends were trimmed by 3 bases and 4 bases, with 15 bases remaining between them. Germline V CDR1 and CDR2: MGHDK, SYGVNS. This CDR3 spans 15 amino acids.

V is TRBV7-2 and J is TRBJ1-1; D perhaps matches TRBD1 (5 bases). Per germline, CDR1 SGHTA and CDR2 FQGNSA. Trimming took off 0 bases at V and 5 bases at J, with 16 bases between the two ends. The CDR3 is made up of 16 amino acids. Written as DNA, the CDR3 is TGTGCCAGCAGCTTAGCGCTATTTCACGGGGGTACTGAAGCTTTCTTT. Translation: CASSLALFHGGTEAFF.

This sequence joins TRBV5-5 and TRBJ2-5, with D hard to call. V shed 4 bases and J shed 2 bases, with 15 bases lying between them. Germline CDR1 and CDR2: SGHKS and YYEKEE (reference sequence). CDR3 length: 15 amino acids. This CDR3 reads CASSADGPRQETQYF. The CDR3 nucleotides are TGTGCCAGCAGCGCCGACGGGCCGAGGCAAGAGACCCAGTACTTC.

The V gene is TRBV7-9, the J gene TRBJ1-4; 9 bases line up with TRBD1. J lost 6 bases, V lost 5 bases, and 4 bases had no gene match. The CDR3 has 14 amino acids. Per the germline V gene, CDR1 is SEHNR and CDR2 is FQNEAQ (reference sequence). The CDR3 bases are TGTGCCAGCAGCATCGGACAGGGGCATGAAAAACTGTTTTTT. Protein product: CASSIGQGHEKLFF.

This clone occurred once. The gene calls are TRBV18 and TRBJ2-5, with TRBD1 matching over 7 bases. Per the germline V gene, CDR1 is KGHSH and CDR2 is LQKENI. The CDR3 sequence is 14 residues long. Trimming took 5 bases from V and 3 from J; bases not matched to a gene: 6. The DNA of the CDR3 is TGTGCCAGCTCATCCGTTACAGGGGAAGAGACCCAGTACTTC. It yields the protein CASSSVTGEETQYF. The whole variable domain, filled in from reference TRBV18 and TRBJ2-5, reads NAGVMQNPRHLVRRRGQEARLRCSPMKGHSHVYWYRQLPEEGLKFMVYLQKENIIDESGMPKERFSAEFPKEGPSILRIQQVVRGDSAAYFCASSSVTGEETQYFGPGTRLLVL.

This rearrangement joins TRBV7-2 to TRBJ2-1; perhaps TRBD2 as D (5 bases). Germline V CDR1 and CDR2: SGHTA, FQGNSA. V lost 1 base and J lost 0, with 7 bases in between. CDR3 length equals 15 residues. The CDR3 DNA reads TGTGCCAGCAGCTTAGAAACTAGCTCCTACAATGAGCAGTTCTTC. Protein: CASSLETSSYNEQFF. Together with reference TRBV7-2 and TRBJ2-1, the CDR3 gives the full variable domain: GAGVSQSPSNKVTEKGKDVELRCDPISGHTALYWYRQSLGQGLEFLIYFQGNSAPDKSGLPSDRFSAERTGGSVSTLTIQRTQQEDSAVYLCASSLETSSYNEQFFGPGTRLTVL.

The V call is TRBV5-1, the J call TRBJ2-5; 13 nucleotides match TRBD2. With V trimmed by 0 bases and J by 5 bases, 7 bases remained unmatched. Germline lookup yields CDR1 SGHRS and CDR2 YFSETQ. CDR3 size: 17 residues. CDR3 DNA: TGCGCCAGCAGCTTGGCACCGGGACTAGCGGGGCGGGAGACCCAGTACTTC. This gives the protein CASSLAPGLAGRETQYF.

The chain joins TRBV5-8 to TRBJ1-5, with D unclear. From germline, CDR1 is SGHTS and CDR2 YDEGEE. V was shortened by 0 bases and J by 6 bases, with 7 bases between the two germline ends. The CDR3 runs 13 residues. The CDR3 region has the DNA TGTGCCAGCAGCTTGGGAGGGCTTCAGCCCCAGCATTTT. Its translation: CASSLGGLQPQHF.

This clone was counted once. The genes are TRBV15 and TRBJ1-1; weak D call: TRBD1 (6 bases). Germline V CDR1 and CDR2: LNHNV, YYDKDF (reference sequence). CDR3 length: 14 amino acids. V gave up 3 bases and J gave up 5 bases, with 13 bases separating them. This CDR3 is CATSRVTGRTEAFF. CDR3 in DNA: TGTGCCACCAGCAGGGTGACAGGACGAACTGAAGCTTTCTTT.

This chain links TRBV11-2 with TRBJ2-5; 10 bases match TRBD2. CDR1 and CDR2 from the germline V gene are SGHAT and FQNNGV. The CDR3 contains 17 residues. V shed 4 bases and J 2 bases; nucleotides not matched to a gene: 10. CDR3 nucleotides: TGTGCCAGCAGCTCACGGGGGCTAGCGGGGGCTCAAGAGACCCAGTACTTC. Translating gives CASSSRGLAGAQETQYF.

The CDR3 protein is CASSPTAGHAGNTIYF. In DNA form, the CDR3 reads TGCGCCAGCAGCCCAACTGCAGGGCATGCTGGAAACACCATATATTTT. The chain has TRBV5-1 and TRBJ1-3; a weak D match, TRBD1 (5 bases). From germline, CDR1 is SGHRS and CDR2 YFSETQ. The CDR3 extends over 16 amino acids. V was shortened by 4 bases and J by 2 bases, with 16 bases between the two germline ends.

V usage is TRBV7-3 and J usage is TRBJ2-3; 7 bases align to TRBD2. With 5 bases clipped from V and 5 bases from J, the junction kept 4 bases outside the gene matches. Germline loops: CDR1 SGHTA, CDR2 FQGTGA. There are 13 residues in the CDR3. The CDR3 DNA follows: TGTGCCAGCAGCCGGGACTACGGAGATACGCAGTATTTT. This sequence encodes CASSRDYGDTQYF.

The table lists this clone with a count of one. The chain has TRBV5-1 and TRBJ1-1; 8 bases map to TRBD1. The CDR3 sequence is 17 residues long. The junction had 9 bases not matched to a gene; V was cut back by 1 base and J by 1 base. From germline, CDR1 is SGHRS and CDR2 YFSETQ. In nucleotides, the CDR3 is TGCGCCAGCAGCTTGATGGTTCTTGGACAGGGGAACACTGAAGCTTTCTTT. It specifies CASSLMVLGQGNTEAFF.

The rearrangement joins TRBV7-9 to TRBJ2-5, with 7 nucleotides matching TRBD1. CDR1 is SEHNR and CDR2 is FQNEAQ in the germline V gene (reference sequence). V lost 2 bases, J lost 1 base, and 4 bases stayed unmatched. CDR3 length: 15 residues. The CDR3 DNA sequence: TGTGCCAGCAGCTTAATGGGACAGACCCAAGAGACCCAGTACTTC. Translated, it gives CASSLMGQTQETQYF.

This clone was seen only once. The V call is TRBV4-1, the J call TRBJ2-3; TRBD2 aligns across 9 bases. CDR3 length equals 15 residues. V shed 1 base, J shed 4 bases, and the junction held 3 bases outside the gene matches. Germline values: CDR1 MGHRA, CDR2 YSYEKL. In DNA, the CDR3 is TGCGCCAGCAGCCAAGTGCGGGGGGGCGCAGATACGCAGTATTTT. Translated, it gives CASSQVRGGADTQYF.

Here the CDR3 DNA reads TGTGCCAGCTCACCAACAAAACAAGAGACCCAGTACTTC. This encodes CASSPTKQETQYF. The rearrangement joins TRBV18 to TRBJ2-5, with unresolved D. This CDR3 contains 13 residues. Germline lookup yields CDR1 KGHSH and CDR2 LQKENI. Trimming took 2 bases from V and 2 from J, leaving 6 bases between them.

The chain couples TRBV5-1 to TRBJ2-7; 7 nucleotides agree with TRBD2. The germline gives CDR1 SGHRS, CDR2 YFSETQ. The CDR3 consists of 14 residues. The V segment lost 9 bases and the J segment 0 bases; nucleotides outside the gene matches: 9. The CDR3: CATSEVAGSYEQYF. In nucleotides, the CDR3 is TGCGCCACCTCCGAGGTAGCGGGCTCCTACGAGCAGTACTTC.

The CDR3 region has the DNA TGTGCCAGCAGCTTCGGAGGGGGGGCTGAGACCCAGTACTTC. Amino acids: CASSFGGGAETQYF. The chain carries TRBV7-2 and TRBJ2-5; a possible D gene is TRBD2 (7 bases). The CDR3 runs to 14 residues. Germline values: CDR1 SGHTA, CDR2 FQGNSA. Trimming removed 3 bases at V and 5 bases at J, with 13 bases between.

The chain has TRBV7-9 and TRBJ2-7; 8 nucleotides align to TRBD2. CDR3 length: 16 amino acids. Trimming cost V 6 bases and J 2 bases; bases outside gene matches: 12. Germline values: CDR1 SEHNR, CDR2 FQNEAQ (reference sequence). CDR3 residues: CASSYIRSGGTYEQYF. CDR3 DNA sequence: TGTGCCAGCAGTTACATTCGGAGCGGGGGCACCTACGAGCAGTACTTC. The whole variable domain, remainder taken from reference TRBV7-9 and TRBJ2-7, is DTGVSQNPRHKITKRGQNVTFRCDPISEHNRLYWYRQTLGQGPEFLTYFQNEAQLEKSRLLSDRFSAERPKGSFSTLEIQRTEQGDSAMYLCASSYIRSGGTYEQYFGPGTRLTVT.

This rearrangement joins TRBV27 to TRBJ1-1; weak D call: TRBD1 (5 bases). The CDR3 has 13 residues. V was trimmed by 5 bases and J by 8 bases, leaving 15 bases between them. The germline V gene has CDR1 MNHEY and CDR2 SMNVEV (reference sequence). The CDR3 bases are TGTGCCAGCAGTCCAATCACAGGATCCGAAGCTTTCTTT. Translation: CASSPITGSEAFF.

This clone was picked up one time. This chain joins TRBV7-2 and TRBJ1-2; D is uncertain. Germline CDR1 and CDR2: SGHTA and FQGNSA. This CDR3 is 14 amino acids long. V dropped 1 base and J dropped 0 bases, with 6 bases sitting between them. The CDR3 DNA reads TGTGCCAGCAGCTTAGTTATAGCTAACTATGGCTACACCTTC. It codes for CASSLVIANYGYTF.

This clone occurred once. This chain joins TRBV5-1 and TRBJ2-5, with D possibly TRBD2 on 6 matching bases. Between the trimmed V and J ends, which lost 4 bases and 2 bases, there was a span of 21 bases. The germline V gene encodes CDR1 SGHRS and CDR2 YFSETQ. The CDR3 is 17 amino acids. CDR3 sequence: CASSHKEGFGMQETQYF. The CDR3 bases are TGCGCCAGCAGCCATAAGGAGGGGTTTGGGATGCAAGAGACCCAGTACTTC.